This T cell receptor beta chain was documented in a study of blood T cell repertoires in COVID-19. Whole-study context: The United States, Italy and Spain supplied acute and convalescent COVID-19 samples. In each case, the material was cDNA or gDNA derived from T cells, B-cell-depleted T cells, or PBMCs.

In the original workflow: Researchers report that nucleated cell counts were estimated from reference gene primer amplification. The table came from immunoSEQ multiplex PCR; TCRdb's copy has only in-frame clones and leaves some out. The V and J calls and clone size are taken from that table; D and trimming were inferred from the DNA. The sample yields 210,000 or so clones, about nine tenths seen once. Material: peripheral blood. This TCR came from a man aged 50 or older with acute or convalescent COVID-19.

The DNA of the CDR3 is TGTGCCAGCAGTTGGACAGGAAATCAGCCCCAGCATTTT. This translates into CASSWTGNQPQHF. This chain connects TRBV6-6 to TRBJ1-5; TRBD1 matches 7 bases. Germline V gives CDR1 MNHNY, CDR2 SVGAGI (reference sequence). V shed 4 bases and J 4 bases; nucleotides not matched to a gene: 1. CDR3 length: 13 residues.